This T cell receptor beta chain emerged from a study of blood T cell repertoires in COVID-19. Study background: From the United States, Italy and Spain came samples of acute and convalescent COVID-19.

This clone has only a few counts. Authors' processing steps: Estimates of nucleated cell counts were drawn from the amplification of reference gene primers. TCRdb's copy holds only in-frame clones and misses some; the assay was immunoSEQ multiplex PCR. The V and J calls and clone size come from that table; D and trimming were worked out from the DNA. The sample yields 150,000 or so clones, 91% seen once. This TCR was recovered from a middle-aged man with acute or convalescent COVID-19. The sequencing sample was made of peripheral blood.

As DNA, the CDR3 is TGCGCCAGCAGCCAAGAATTGGCGGACAGATTCTCCTATAATTCACCCCTCCACTTT. It is translated as CASSQELADRFSYNSPLHF. The V call is TRBV4-1, the J call TRBJ1-6; maybe TRBD1 (6 bases). The CDR3 runs to 19 residues. Germline values: CDR1 MGHRA, CDR2 YSYEKL. V lost 0 bases, J lost 0 bases, and 15 bases lay in between.